This T cell receptor (beta chain) was identified during a study of T cells in Graves' hyperthyroidism and ophthalmopathy (dated by TCRdb to about 2019). Background for the entire study: Peripheral blood was collected at initial diagnosis, before any treatment. Thyroid tissue and blood T-cell repertoires from six Graves' hyperthyroidism patients were also compared in the study. After sampling, hyperthyroidism patients received methimazole starting at 30 mg daily, and ophthalmopathy patients received high-dose intravenous methylprednisolone. TCR Vbeta CDR3 sequencing of 120 to 150 peripheral blood samples (approximately 44 ophthalmopathy, 75 hyperthyroidism and about 17 progressor patients) is reported in the paper. Prospective prediction of ophthalmopathy was tested in an independent validation cohort consisting of fewer than 20 hyperthyroidism patients and over 15 patients who later progressed to ophthalmopathy. The roughly 100 discovery patients were divided at random into training and test sets in a 7:3 ratio. To identify TCR V-J signatures that set the groups apart, the researchers used a discovery cohort of 100 or so patients, made up of 40 to 45 with Graves' ophthalmopathy and 57 with stable Graves' hyperthyroidism.

On this clonotype itself: What antigen it recognizes has not been identified. This may stem from a read error, because a much larger clone lies one nucleotide away.

The CDR3, cysteine through phenylalanine, is 16 amino acids long. CDR3 DNA is the only sequence kept; it has 48 bases, read in frame from the first base. V was cut back by 2 bases and J by 4 bases, leaving a gap of 17 bases between them. CDR1 and CDR2, looked up from the germline V gene (reference sequence), are SEHNR and FQNEAQ. A patient counted as having stable Graves' hyperthyroidism if no progression to ophthalmopathy occurred over 18 months of follow-up. Hyperthyroidism patients were aged 18 to 65 years and newly diagnosed, with disease duration of less than 2 months. Any patient with an uncontrolled infection, another autoimmune disease, pregnancy or lactation was excluded. Diagnoses relied on clinical symptoms, serum thyroxine and TRAb, thyroid ultrasound and orbital computed tomography. PBMCs were separated from 8 to 10 ml of fresh peripheral blood using Ficoll-Paque density gradient centrifugation. Total RNA was extracted with Trizol reagent, and quality was checked on an Agilent 2100 Bioanalyzer.

The TCR beta CDR3 regions were amplified from RNA transcripts. For the first round of RT-PCR on the TCR CDR3, the HTBI primer set was used together with the Qiagen OneStep RT-PCR kit. Libraries were constructed in a second round of multiplex PCR, after which size selection and purification were carried out. The libraries were sequenced on an Illumina HiSeq2000 using paired-end 100 bp reads. The original pipeline was this. SOAPnuke was used to process the raw data, removing reads that contained adapters or uncalled bases, had a mean Phred below 15, or lacked an exact match to the constant primer or identifier. COPE v1.2.5 was used to merge high-quality paired reads, and clonotypes were defined as unique nucleotide sequences. Clonotypes were aligned to IMGT TRBV, TRBD and TRBJ reference segments using MiTCR v1.1. The analysis was restricted to V-J combinations with a frequency above 0.0001, which together covered roughly 99% of the repertoires. A TCS score was defined as the ratio between F50 (clonal expansion) and ExV (chaos), using BLOSUM62-based TCRdist between CDR3 peptides within each V-J. Welch's t-statistics and random forest reduced roughly 540 V-J features to 13, which were used in a naive Bayes classifier (R e1071). Thyroid-blood repertoire similarity was quantified with the Morisita-Horn index. Starting from the raw public reads, TCRdb applied fastp trimming at Q25, assembled clones with MiXCR and retained in-frame beta chains. A single entry per CDR3 protein holds the most common genes and DNA from its merged rows. The V and J calls here are based on TCRdb, not the publication. The sample has nearly 750,000 distinct CDR3 sequences on record, roughly 32% of them singletons. The ten most abundant clones make up around 30% of the sample.

Summary of the overall study and its limitations: Sample size was not statistically predetermined, and blinding of investigators to group allocation was not performed. Ophthalmopathy was separated from stable hyperthyroidism by a 13 V-J signature model, with 85% to 90% sensitivity and approximately 81% specificity obtained in cross-validation and 80%/75% obtained in testing. Blood samples also contained most of the expanded thyroid clonotypes (frequency above 0.001), which suggests that blood repertoires may reflect thyroid immune responses. During validation, the model predicted progression to ophthalmopathy a median of around 7 months ahead of onset, with approximately 71% sensitivity and 72.22% specificity.

Sample: blood. The rearrangement joined TRBV7-9 to TRBJ2-5; TRBD2 is possibly the D segment (7 matching bases). The source is a woman between 40 and 55 years old with Graves' hyperthyroidism. Here is the DNA: TGTGCCAGCAGCTTATCGCGGGGGACACCCTCAGAGACCCAGTACTTC. Translated, this is CASSLSRGTPSETQYF.